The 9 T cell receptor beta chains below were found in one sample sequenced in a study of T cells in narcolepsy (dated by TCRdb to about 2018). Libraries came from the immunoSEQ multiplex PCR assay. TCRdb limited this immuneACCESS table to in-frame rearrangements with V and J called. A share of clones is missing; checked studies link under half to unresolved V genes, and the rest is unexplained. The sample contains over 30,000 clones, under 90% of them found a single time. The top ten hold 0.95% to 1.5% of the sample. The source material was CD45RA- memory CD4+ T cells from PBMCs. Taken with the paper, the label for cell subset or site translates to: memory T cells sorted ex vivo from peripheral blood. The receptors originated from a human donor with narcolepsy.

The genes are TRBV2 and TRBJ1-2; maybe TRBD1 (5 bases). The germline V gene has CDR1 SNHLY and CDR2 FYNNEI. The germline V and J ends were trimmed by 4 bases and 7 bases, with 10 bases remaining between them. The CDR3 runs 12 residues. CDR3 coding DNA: TGTGCCAGCAGTGCGACAGTAGGTGGCTACACCTTC. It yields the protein CASSATVGGYTF.

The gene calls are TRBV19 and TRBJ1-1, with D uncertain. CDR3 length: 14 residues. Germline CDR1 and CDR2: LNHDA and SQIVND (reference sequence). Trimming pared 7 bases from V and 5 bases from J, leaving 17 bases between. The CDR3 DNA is TGTGCCAGTACCCAATCGGGTGTACCAACTGAAGCTTTCTTT. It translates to CASTQSGVPTEAFF.

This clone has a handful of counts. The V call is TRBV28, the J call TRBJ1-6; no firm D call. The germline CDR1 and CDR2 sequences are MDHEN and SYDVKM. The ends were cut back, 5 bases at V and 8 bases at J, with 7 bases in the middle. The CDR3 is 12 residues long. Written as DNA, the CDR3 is TGTGCCAGCAGTCCCCCCGATTCACCCCTCCACTTT. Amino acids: CASSPPDSPLHF. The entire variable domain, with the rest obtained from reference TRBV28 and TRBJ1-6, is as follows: DVKVTQSSRYLVKRTGEKVFLECVQDMDHENMFWYRQDPGLGLRLIYFSYDVKMKEKGDIPEGYSVSREKKERFSLILESASTNQTSMYLCASSPPDSPLHFGNGTRLTVT.

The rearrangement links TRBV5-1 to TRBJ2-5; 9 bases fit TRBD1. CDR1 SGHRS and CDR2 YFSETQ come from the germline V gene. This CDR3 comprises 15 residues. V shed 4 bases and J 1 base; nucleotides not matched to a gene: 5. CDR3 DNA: TGCGCCAGCAGCACCGGGACAGGGCTCCAAGAGACCCAGTACTTC. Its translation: CASSTGTGLQETQYF.

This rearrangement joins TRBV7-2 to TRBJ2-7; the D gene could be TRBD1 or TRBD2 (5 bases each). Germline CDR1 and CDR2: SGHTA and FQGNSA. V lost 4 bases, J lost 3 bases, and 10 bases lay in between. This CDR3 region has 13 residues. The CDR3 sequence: CASSSGPNYEQYV. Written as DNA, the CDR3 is TGTGCCAGCAGCTCGGGACCCAACTACGAGCAGTACGTC.

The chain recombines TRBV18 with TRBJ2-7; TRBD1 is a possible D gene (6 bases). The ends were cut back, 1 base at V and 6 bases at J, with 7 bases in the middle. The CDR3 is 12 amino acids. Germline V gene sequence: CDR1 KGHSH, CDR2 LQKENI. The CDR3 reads CASSPRGGEQYF. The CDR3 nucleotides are TGTGCCAGCTCACCACGAGGGGGCGAGCAGTACTTC.

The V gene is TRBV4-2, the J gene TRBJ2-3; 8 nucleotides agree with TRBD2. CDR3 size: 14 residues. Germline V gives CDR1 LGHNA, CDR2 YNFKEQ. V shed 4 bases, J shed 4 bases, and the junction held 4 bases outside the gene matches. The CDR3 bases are TGTGCCAGCAGCCCCGGGGGGGCTGCAGATACGCAGTATTTT. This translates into CASSPGGAADTQYF.

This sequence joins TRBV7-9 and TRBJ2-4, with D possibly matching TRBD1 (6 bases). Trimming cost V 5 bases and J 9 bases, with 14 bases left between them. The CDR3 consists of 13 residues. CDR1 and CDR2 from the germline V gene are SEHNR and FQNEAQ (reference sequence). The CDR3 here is CASSRTVRGIQYF. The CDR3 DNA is TGTGCCAGCAGCCGGACAGTCAGGGGCATTCAGTACTTC.

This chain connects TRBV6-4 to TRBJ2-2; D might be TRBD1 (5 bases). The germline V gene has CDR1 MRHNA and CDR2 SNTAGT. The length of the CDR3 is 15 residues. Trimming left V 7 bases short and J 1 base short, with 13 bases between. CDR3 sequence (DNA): TGTGCCAGCACCAAAAACACAGGGAACACCGGGGAGCTGTTTTTT. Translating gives CASTKNTGNTGELFF.